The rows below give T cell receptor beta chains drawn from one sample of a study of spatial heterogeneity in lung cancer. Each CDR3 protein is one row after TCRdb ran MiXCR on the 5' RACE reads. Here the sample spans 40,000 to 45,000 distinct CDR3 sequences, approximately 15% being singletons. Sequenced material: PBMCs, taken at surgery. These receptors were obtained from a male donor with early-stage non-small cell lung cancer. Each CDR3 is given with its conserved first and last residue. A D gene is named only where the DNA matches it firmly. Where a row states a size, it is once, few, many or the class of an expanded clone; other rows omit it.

TGTGCCAGCAGCTTACGGGACCCGGGACAGGGCTTAAACACTGAAGCTTTCTTT | CASSLRDPGQGLNTEAFF | many | TRBV7-2 | TRBD1 | TRBJ1-1
TGTGCCAGCAGCGCCCTAGCGAGGGCGGGGGACACTGAAGCTTTCTTT | CASSALARAGDTEAFF | - | TRBV7-9 | - | TRBJ1-1
TGTGCCAGCAGCCAGGACACTTACTACGAGCAGTACTTC | CASSQDTYYEQYF | few | TRBV14 | - | TRBJ2-7
TGTGCCAGCAGGGGCTCTAGTCTGGGCGAGCAGTACTTC | CASRGSSLGEQYF | many | TRBV6-2/TRBV6-3 | - | TRBJ2-7
TGCAGCGTTGGATCGAATGAGCAGTTCTTC | CSVGSNEQFF | - | TRBV29-1 | - | TRBJ2-1
TGTGCCAGCAGTTTCCCCGAAGGGCCCGGGCAGCCCCAGCATTTT | CASSFPEGPGQPQHF | - | TRBV12-3/TRBV12-4 | - | TRBJ1-5
TGTGCCAGCAGTTACGTTTGGGGGGGGCTGACCTACGAGCAGTACTTC | CASSYVWGGLTYEQYF | few | TRBV6-2/TRBV6-3 | - | TRBJ2-7
TGCAGTGCTAGAAGGCAGAATAATCAGCCCCAGCATTTT | CSARRQNNQPQHF | - | TRBV20-1 | - | TRBJ1-5
TGTGCCAGCAGAGGGCTCGGCGGCTACACCTTC | CASRGLGGYTF | few | TRBV28 | - | TRBJ1-2
TGTGCCAGCAGCAGGGGGGTAAGCAATCAGCCCCAGCATTTT | CASSRGVSNQPQHF | - | TRBV5-6 | - | TRBJ1-5
TGTGCCAGCAGCCAAGATTGGGCCTCGGAGACCCAGTACTTC | CASSQDWASETQYF | - | TRBV3-1 | - | TRBJ2-5
TGTGCCAGCAGTGGACCCACAGGGTACGAGCAGTACTTC | CASSGPTGYEQYF | - | TRBV6-5 | - | TRBJ2-7
TGCGCCAGCAGGATGGACACAAACACTGAAGCTTTCTTT | CASRMDTNTEAFF | - | TRBV10-1 | - | TRBJ1-1
TGCAGTGCGACTCCTAGCACAGATACGCAGTATTTT | CSATPSTDTQYF | many | TRBV20-1 | - | TRBJ2-3
TGCGCCAGCAGCTGGTCACAGCCAAGCTCCTACAATGAGCAGTTCTTC | CASSWSQPSSYNEQFF | - | TRBV5-1 | - | TRBJ2-1
TGTGCCAGCAGTCCGACAGGGGCAACTAATGAAAAACTGTTTTTT | CASSPTGATNEKLFF | - | TRBV12-3/TRBV12-4 | TRBD1 | TRBJ1-4
TGTGCCAGCAGTAAAACGGGGGGCACGCATACGCAGTATTTT | CASSKTGGTHTQYF | few | TRBV28 | - | TRBJ2-3
TGTGCCAGCTTGAAGGGACAGGGGGCAGCGAATGAGCAGTTCTTC | CASLKGQGAANEQFF | many | TRBV5-4 | TRBD1 | TRBJ2-1
TGCAGCGTTGAAGACCTGACAATGGGCAATGAGCAGTTCTTC | CSVEDLTMGNEQFF | - | TRBV29-1 | - | TRBJ2-1
TGTGCCAGCACCGAAGGGGGCGGGCTCGGCGGCTACACCTTC | CASTEGGGLGGYTF | - | TRBV3-1 | TRBD1 | TRBJ1-2
TGTGCCAGCAGCTCTGAACTAGCGGGAGCCAATGAGCAGTTCTTC | CASSSELAGANEQFF | many | TRBV7-3 | TRBD2 | TRBJ2-1
TGCAGTGCTAGGTTATTCAGCGAAGGGACCGCAAATTCACCCCTCCACTTT | CSARLFSEGTANSPLHF | few | TRBV20-1 | - | TRBJ1-6
TGTGCCAGCAACCGCCCCCCCCCTGGGGCCAACGTCCTGACTTTC | CASNRPPPGANVLTF | few | TRBV7-2 | - | TRBJ2-6
TGCGCCAGCAGCCAGGCAACGGACAGCTCCTACAATGAGCAGTTCTTC | CASSQATDSSYNEQFF | few | TRBV5-1 | - | TRBJ2-1
TGTGCCAGCAGCGTAGAAGGCCGCCAAGAAGATACGCAGTATTTT | CASSVEGRQEDTQYF | once | TRBV9 | - | TRBJ2-3
TGTGCCAGCAGCCCGACTAGCGGGAGACCCTACGAGCAGTACTTC | CASSPTSGRPYEQYF | - | TRBV7-3 | TRBD2 | TRBJ2-7
TGTGCTAGTGGTTTGGGGACAGGGTCGAACCAAGAGACCCAGTACTTC | CASGLGTGSNQETQYF | many | TRBV12-5 | TRBD1 | TRBJ2-5
TGCAGCGTTGGGATCACTGAAGCTTTCTTT | CSVGITEAFF | - | TRBV29-1 | - | TRBJ1-1
TGTGCCAGCAGCTTAGAAGAGGGAACCGACAATGAGCAGTTCTTC | CASSLEEGTDNEQFF | many | TRBV7-9 | - | TRBJ2-1
TGTGCCAGCAGTTTCTCGAGAGGAGTGGGGACAGATACGCAGTATTTT | CASSFSRGVGTDTQYF | - | TRBV6-2/TRBV6-3 | - | TRBJ2-3
TGTGCCAGCGAACAACTAGCGGCTAGCACAGATACGCAGTATTTT | CASEQLAASTDTQYF | many | TRBV7-8 | TRBD2 | TRBJ2-3